What follows are 32 T cell receptor beta chains derived from one specimen sequenced in a study of OX40 agonist ivuxolimab in advanced cancers. Assay used: immunoSEQ multiplex PCR; TCRdb lists only in-frame clones, some missing. The data hold about 35,000 clones, with about 92% observed a single time. Specimen: CD4+ or CD8+ T cells sorted from blood, collected in a trial of the OX40 agonist ivuxolimab. The source of these receptors is an adult with an advanced solid tumor such as melanoma, head and neck, liver or kidney cancer.

The chain recombines TRBV6-5 with TRBJ2-3; D is unclear. The germline V and J ends were trimmed by 8 bases and 1 base, with 10 bases remaining between them. CDR1 and CDR2 (germline): MNHEY, SVGAGI. CDR3 length: 13 amino acids. This CDR3 reads CASGTGRTDTQYF. The CDR3, as DNA: TGTGCCAGCGGAACGGGCCGCACAGATACGCAGTATTTT.

This clone has just one count. This sequence joins TRBV9 and TRBJ2-6, with D perhaps assigned TRBD1 or TRBD2 (5 bases each). The germline V gene has CDR1 SGDLS and CDR2 YYNGEE. The CDR3 runs to 16 residues. With 4 bases removed from V and 0 bases from J, the gap between germline ends came to 11 bases. CDR3 sequence: CASSPQGASGANVLTF. The DNA of the CDR3 is TGTGCCAGCAGCCCGCAGGGAGCCTCTGGGGCCAACGTCCTGACTTTC.

J is TRBJ1-1 and V is TRBV18, with D perhaps TRBD1 (6 bases). The length of the CDR3 is 13 residues. Germline V gene lookup returns CDR1 KGHSH and CDR2 LQKENI. V lost 4 bases and J lost 2, with 8 bases in between. CDR3 in amino acids: CASSLQGNTEAFF. In DNA form, the CDR3 reads TGTGCCAGCTCACTACAGGGTAACACTGAAGCTTTCTTT.

A few counts support this clone. The V call is TRBV6-5, the J call TRBJ1-2, with D maybe TRBD1 (6 bases). This CDR3 region has 14 residues. CDR1 is MNHEY and CDR2 is SVGAGI in the germline V gene. Between the trimmed V and J ends, which lost 0 bases and 4 bases, there was a span of 9 bases. The CDR3 coding sequence is TGTGCCAGCAGTTACTCGAACAGGGTCTATGGCTACACCTTC. It specifies CASSYSNRVYGYTF.

In its sample, this clone was seen many times. The V call is TRBV7-8, the J call TRBJ2-5; 7 positions agree with TRBD1. Germline assignment: CDR1 SGHVS and CDR2 FQNEAQ. The CDR3 runs to 15 residues. J gave up 1 base and V 5 bases, and 7 bases lay outside the gene matches. The CDR3, as DNA: TGTGCCAGCAGCACGGTGGACAGGCCCCAAGAGACCCAGTACTTC. It is translated as CASSTVDRPQETQYF.

The chain carries TRBV4-3 and TRBJ2-1; D ambiguous. V shed 2 bases and J shed 5 bases, with 19 bases lying between them. The germline V gene has CDR1 LGHNA and CDR2 YSLEER. This CDR3 is built from 17 residues. The CDR3 sequence is CASSQKRLAVTHNEQFF. As DNA, the CDR3 is TGCGCCAGCAGCCAAAAAAGGTTGGCAGTCACCCACAATGAGCAGTTCTTC.

This sequence joins TRBV7-9 and TRBJ2-7; either TRBD1 or TRBD2 may fit D (5 bases each). V gave up 5 bases and J gave up 3 bases, with 14 bases separating them. Germline values: CDR1 SEHNR, CDR2 FQNEAQ (reference sequence). This CDR3 is built from 14 residues. CDR3 protein: CASSPGSGNYEQYF. CDR3 DNA: TGTGCCAGCAGCCCGGGGTCAGGGAACTACGAGCAGTACTTC.

This chain uses TRBV19 with TRBJ2-1, with D possibly being TRBD1 or TRBD2 (6 bases each). The CDR3 is made up of 15 amino acids. V was cut by 6 bases and J by 8 bases, with 20 bases left in between. CDR1 and CDR2 from the germline V gene are LNHDA and SQIVND (reference sequence). The CDR3 bases are TGTGCCAGTAGACCAGAGAGGGGGAGGTTCGATGAGCAGTTCTTC. It is translated as CASRPERGRFDEQFF.

V gene TRBV5-1 combines with J gene TRBJ1-2; TRBD1 matches at 9 bases. In germline, CDR1 is SGHRS, CDR2 YFSETQ. V shed 5 bases and J 7 bases; nucleotides not matched to a gene: 12. This CDR3 is 15 amino acids long. The CDR3 bases are TGCGCCAGCAGATTCCGGGACAGGGTCTTCTCTGGCTACACCTTC. This codes for CASRFRDRVFSGYTF.

The genes are TRBV5-6 and TRBJ2-3; 11 nucleotides agree with TRBD2. Per the germline V gene, CDR1 is SGHDT and CDR2 is YYEEEE. CDR3 size: 16 residues. J gave up 1 base and V 5 bases, and 6 bases lay outside the gene matches. CDR3 amino acids: CASRIAGGPRTDTQYF. Written as DNA, the CDR3 is TGTGCCAGCAGAATAGCGGGAGGGCCTCGCACAGATACGCAGTATTTT.

In DNA, the CDR3 is TGTGCCAGCCGACCGCCGCCTGAAGCTTTCTTT. This codes for CASRPPPEAFF. The genes are TRBV5-6 and TRBJ1-1; D is unclear. CDR1 SGHDT and CDR2 YYEEEE come from the germline V gene. This CDR3 spans 11 amino acids. With 7 bases removed from V and 6 bases from J, the gap between germline ends came to 10 bases.

This chain connects TRBV6-7 to TRBJ1-1; 10 nucleotides agree with TRBD1. TRBV6-7 is recorded as an ORF, its role being uncertain. Trimming took 2 bases from V and 6 from J; bases not matched to a gene: 9. The CDR3 consists of 16 residues. The CDR3 nucleotides are TGTGCCAGCAGTTACCCGGGACAGGGGAGGGTCGCTGAAGCTTTCTTT. Encoded protein: CASSYPGQGRVAEAFF.

V usage is TRBV6-5 and J usage is TRBJ2-7; D is unresolved. The length of the CDR3 is 15 residues. V dropped 0 bases and J dropped 2 bases, with 11 bases sitting between them. Germline V gene lookup returns CDR1 MNHEY and CDR2 SVGAGI. The CDR3 sequence is CASSYSSSWTYEQYF. The CDR3 DNA reads as TGTGCCAGCAGTTACTCAAGTTCCTGGACCTACGAGCAGTACTTC.

As DNA, the CDR3 is TGTGCCAGCAGCGTAGATGGGGGGAACATTCAGTACTTC. Translation gives CASSVDGGNIQYF. The chain joins TRBV9 to TRBJ2-4, with D possibly matching TRBD2 (6 bases). V shed 0 bases and J shed 7 bases, with 8 bases lying between them. In germline, CDR1 is SGDLS, CDR2 YYNGEE. CDR3 length: 13 amino acids.

This chain uses TRBV23-1 with TRBJ2-1, with 9 bases fitting TRBD1. TRBV23-1 is sorted into the ORF group, with uncertain function. The trim removed 7 bases at V and 5 bases at J, leaving 18 bases unmatched. CDR3 length: 18 amino acids. The CDR3 sequence is CASTSRDRAFTGDNEQFF. The CDR3 region has the DNA TGCGCCAGCACTTCCCGGGACAGGGCATTCACGGGAGACAATGAGCAGTTCTTC.

The chain couples TRBV30 to TRBJ2-7; 7 nucleotides agree with TRBD1. The CDR3 is 14 residues long. Germline V gene sequence: CDR1 GTSNPN, CDR2 SVGIG (reference sequence). J lost 3 bases, V lost 3 bases, and 8 bases had no gene match. For the CDR3, the DNA is TGTGCCTGGAGCGTAAGAGGGGGCGGCTACGAGCAGTACTTC. Translating it yields CAWSVRGGGYEQYF.

V usage is TRBV9 and J usage is TRBJ2-3; the D is unclear. The CDR3 runs 15 residues. Germline V gene lookup returns CDR1 SGDLS and CDR2 YYNGEE. V was shortened by 0 bases and J by 3 bases, with 11 bases between the two germline ends. CDR3 loop: CASSVEALGTDTQYF. The CDR3 bases are TGTGCCAGCAGCGTAGAGGCGTTGGGGACAGATACGCAGTATTTT.

The chain combines TRBV6-5 with TRBJ1-4; D unclear. Germline V lookup: CDR1 MNHEY, CDR2 SVGAGI. The V end was cut by 2 bases, the J end by 2 bases, with 3 bases between. The CDR3 spans 13 residues. The CDR3 spells CASSYNTNEKLFF. In DNA form, the CDR3 reads TGTGCCAGCAGTTACAACACTAATGAAAAACTGTTTTTT.

The rearrangement uses TRBV6-5 and TRBJ1-4; 7 nucleotides line up with TRBD1. Germline CDR1 MNHEY, CDR2 SVGAGI. There are 13 residues in the CDR3. After removal of 2 bases from V and 6 bases from J, the junction contained 0 bases not matched to a gene. The DNA for the CDR3 is TGTGCCAGCAGTTACCAGGGGGATGAAAAACTGTTTTTT. It codes for CASSYQGDEKLFF.

The chain's CDR3 is CASSLFLGATGELFF. CDR3 bases: TGTGCCAGCAGTTTATTTCTGGGGGCGACCGGGGAGCTGTTTTTT. The J gene is TRBJ2-2, the V gene TRBV28; TRBD1 is a possible D gene (6 bases). The CDR3 extends over 15 amino acids. V lost 1 base to trimming and J lost 5 bases, with 11 bases between them. Germline loops: CDR1 MDHEN, CDR2 SYDVKM.

This sequence joins TRBV5-8 and TRBJ2-7, with TRBD1 matching over 8 bases. Germline-derived CDR1 and CDR2 are SGHTS and YDEGEE. V shed 3 bases and J 0 bases; nucleotides not matched to a gene: 5. The CDR3 length is 15 residues. Here the CDR3 reads CASSSAGQGSYEQYF. CDR3 in DNA: TGTGCCAGCAGCTCCGCTGGACAGGGCTCCTACGAGCAGTACTTC.

CDR3 coding DNA: TGTGCCAGCAGCTTCCCCCAACTAGCGGGAGTATTTGATACGCAGTATTTT. This encodes CASSFPQLAGVFDTQYF. This sequence joins TRBV7-2 and TRBJ2-3; TRBD2 aligns across 11 bases. Germline loops: CDR1 SGHTA, CDR2 FQGNSA. The CDR3 covers 17 residues. Germline trimming cut 3 bases from V and 6 bases from J; bases unmatched to any gene: 11.

The genes are TRBV28 and TRBJ2-1; the D gene is possibly TRBD1 (5 bases). The V end was cut by 3 bases, the J end by 6 bases, with 15 bases between. The CDR3 length is 15 residues. Germline V CDR1 and CDR2: MDHEN, SYDVKM. CDR3 in DNA: TGTGCCAGCAGTTTCCCCCTGACTCAGGGCAATGAGCAGTTCTTC. It translates to CASSFPLTQGNEQFF.

V usage is TRBV27 and J usage is TRBJ1-5; D unresolved. CDR3 size: 16 residues. CDR1 is MNHEY, CDR2 SMNVEV, per germline (reference sequence). V was pared by 4 bases and J by 2 bases, with 15 bases between. The CDR3 DNA sequence: TGTGCCAGCAGTTCACTAGTCGGGGATGGCAATCAGCCCCAGCATTTT. Amino acids: CASSSLVGDGNQPQHF.

This chain's CDR3 is CASSLDKGSNTGELFF. The CDR3 nucleotides are TGTGCCAGCAGCCTTGACAAAGGGTCGAACACCGGGGAGCTGTTTTTT. This chain joins TRBV28 and TRBJ2-2, with D unresolved. This CDR3 comprises 16 residues. V gave up 6 bases and J gave up 0 bases, with 14 bases separating them. In germline, CDR1 is MDHEN, CDR2 SYDVKM.

This chain links TRBV6-5 with TRBJ2-7; 8 nucleotides line up with TRBD2. This CDR3 has 14 amino acids. The germline CDR1 and CDR2 sequences are MNHEY and SVGAGI. V trimming: 5 bases; J trimming: 4 bases; junction bases outside the gene matches: 7. The CDR3 sequence is CASSPGLVGYEQYF. CDR3 DNA sequence: TGTGCCAGCAGTCCGGGACTAGTTGGGTACGAGCAGTACTTC.

The chain has TRBV5-6 and TRBJ2-2; D unclear. V gave up 3 bases and J gave up 4 bases, with 7 bases separating them. The CDR3 loop spans 13 amino acids. Germline loops: CDR1 SGHDT, CDR2 YYEEEE. The CDR3 sequence is CASSSWGTGELFF. CDR3 nucleotides: TGTGCCAGCAGCTCCTGGGGCACCGGGGAGCTGTTTTTT.

J is TRBJ2-1 and V is TRBV7-9, with 8 bases fitting TRBD2. Germline CDR1 reads SEHNR; CDR2 reads FQNEAQ (reference sequence). With 8 bases clipped from V and 13 bases from J, the junction kept 7 bases outside the gene matches. This CDR3 contains 11 residues. CDR3 DNA sequence: TGTGCCAGCCTCAGCGGGAGAGAACAGTTCTTC. It codes for CASLSGREQFF.

The genes are TRBV2 and TRBJ2-7; 10 nucleotides line up with TRBD2. This CDR3 is 14 amino acids long. Germline CDR1 is SNHLY and CDR2 is FYNNEI. J gave up 4 bases and V 4 bases, and 4 bases lay outside the gene matches. Written as DNA, the CDR3 is TGTGCCAGCAGTGTGACTAGCGGGTTTTACGAGCAGTACTTC. It yields the protein CASSVTSGFYEQYF.

The gene calls are TRBV28 and TRBJ2-7; D is ambiguous. This CDR3 has 14 residues. V gave up 3 bases and J gave up 4 bases, with 13 bases separating them. Per the germline V gene, CDR1 is MDHEN and CDR2 is SYDVKM. The CDR3 DNA is TGTGCCAGCAGTTTCCTTCTGGATGGTTACGAGCAGTACTTC. Amino acids: CASSFLLDGYEQYF.

This chain uses TRBV27 with TRBJ1-5, with TRBD1 as a possible D gene (5 bases). The length of the CDR3 is 16 residues. CDR1 and CDR2 (germline): MNHEY, SMNVEV (reference sequence). V was shortened by 5 bases and J by 1 base, with 15 bases between the two germline ends. CDR3 sequence reads: CASSPSLGESNQPQHF. CDR3 DNA: TGTGCCAGCAGTCCTTCTCTGGGGGAGAGCAATCAGCCCCAGCATTTT.

J is TRBJ2-5 and V is TRBV11-2; weak D call: TRBD1 (5 bases). V lost 5 bases, J lost 7 bases, and 20 bases lay in between. Germline CDR1 SGHAT, CDR2 FQNNGV. The CDR3 runs 15 residues. CDR3 sequence: CASSPYQGGLWTQYF. CDR3 sequence (DNA): TGTGCCAGCAGCCCATATCAGGGTGGGTTGTGGACCCAGTACTTC.